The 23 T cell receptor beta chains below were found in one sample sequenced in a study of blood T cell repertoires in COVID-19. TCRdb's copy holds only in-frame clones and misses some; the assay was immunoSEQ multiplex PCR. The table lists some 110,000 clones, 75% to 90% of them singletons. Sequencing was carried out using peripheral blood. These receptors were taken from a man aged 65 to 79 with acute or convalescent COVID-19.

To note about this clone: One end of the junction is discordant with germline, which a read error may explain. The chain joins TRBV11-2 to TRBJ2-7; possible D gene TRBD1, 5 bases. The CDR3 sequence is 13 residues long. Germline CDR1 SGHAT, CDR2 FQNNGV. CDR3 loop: CASTLRGSYEQYF. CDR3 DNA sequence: TGTGCCAGCACCTTAAGGGGTTCCTACGAGCAGTACTTC.

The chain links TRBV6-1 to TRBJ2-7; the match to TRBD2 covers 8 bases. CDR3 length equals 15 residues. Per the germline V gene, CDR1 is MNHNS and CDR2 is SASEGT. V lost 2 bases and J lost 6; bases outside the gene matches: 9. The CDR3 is CASSEIAGGASEQYF. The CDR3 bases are TGTGCCAGCAGTGAAATTGCGGGAGGTGCCTCCGAGCAGTACTTC.

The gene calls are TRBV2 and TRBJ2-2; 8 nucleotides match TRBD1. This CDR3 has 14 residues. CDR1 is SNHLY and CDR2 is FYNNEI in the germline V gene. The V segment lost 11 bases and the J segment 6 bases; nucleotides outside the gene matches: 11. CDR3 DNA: TGTGCCGGACAAGGACAGGGAAACGCCGGGGAGCTGTTTTTT. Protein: CAGQGQGNAGELFF.

CDR3 residues: CASSGGGQPQHF. The CDR3 bases are TGTGCCAGCAGCGGGGGGGGCCAGCCCCAGCATTTT. This chain joins TRBV21-1 and TRBJ1-5. TRBV21-1 is noted as a pseudogene. CDR3 length: 12 residues.

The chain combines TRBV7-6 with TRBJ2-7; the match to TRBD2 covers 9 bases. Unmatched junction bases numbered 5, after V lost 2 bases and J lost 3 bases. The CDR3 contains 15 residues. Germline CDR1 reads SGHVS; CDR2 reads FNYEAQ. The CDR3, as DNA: TGTGCCAGCAGCTTACTAGCGGGAAGGAGCTACGAGCAGTACTTC. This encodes CASSLLAGRSYEQYF. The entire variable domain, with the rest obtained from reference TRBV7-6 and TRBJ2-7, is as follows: GAGVSQSPRYKVTKRGQDVALRCDPISGHVSLYWYRQALGQGPEFLTYFNYEAQQDKSGLPNDRFSAERPEGSISTLTIQRTEQRDSAMYRCASSLLAGRSYEQYFGPGTRLTVT.

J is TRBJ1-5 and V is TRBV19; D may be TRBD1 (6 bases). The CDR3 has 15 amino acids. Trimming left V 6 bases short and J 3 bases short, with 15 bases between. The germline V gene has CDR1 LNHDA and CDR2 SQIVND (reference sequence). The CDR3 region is CASSPPTGINQPQHF. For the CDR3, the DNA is TGTGCCAGTAGCCCTCCGACAGGCATCAATCAGCCCCAGCATTTT.

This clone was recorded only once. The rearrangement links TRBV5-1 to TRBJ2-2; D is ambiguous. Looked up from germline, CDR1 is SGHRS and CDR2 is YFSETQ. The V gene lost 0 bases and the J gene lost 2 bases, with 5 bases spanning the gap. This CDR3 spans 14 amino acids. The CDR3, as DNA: TGCGCCAGCAGCTTGGACAGCAACACCGGGGAGCTGTTTTTT. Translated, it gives CASSLDSNTGELFF.

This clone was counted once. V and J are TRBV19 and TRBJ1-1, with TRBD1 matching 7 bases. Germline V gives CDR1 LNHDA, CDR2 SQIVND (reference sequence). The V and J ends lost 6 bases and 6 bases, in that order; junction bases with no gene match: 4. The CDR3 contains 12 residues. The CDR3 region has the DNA TGTGCCAGTAGGGGACAGTCGGCTGAAGCTTTCTTT. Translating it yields CASRGQSAEAFF.

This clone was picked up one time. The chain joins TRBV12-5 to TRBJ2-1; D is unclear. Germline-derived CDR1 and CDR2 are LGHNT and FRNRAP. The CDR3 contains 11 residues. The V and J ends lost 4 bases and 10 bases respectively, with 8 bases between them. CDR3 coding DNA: TGTGCTAGTGGTTCGACTTACGAGCAGTTCTTC. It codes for CASGSTYEQFF.

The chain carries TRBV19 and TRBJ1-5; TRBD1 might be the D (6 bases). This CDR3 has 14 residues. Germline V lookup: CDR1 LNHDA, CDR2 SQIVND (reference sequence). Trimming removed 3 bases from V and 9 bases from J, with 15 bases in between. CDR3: CASSMGRRGLPQHF. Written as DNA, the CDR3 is TGTGCCAGTAGTATGGGACGCAGGGGTCTGCCCCAGCATTTT.

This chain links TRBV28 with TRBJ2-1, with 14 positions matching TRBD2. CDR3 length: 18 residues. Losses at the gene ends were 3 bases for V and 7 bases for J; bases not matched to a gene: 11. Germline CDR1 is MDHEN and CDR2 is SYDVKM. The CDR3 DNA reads TGTGCCAGCAGTTTCCCTCTAGGACTAGCGGGAGGTCGGAATGAGCAGTTCTTC. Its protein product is CASSFPLGLAGGRNEQFF.

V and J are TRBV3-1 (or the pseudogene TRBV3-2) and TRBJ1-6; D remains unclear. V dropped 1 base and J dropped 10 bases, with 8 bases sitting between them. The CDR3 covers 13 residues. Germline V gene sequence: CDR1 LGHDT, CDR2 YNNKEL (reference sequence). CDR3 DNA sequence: TGTGCCAGCAGCCAAGGTAGCACCTCACCCCTCCACTTT. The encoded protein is CASSQGSTSPLHF.

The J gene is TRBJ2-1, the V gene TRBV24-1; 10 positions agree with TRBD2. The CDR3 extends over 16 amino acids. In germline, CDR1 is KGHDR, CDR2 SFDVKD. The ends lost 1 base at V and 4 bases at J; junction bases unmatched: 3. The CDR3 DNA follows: TGTGCCACCAGTGATTTAGCAGCGGGAGGGTACAATGAGCAGTTCTTC. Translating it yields CATSDLAAGGYNEQFF.

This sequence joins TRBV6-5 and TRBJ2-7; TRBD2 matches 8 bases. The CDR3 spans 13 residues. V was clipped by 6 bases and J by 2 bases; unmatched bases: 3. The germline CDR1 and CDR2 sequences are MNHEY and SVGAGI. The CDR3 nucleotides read TGTGCCAGCAGGAGGGGACTAGCCTACGAGCAGTACTTC. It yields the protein CASRRGLAYEQYF.

CDR3 residues: CASSFQGITQYF. In DNA, the CDR3 is TGTGCCAGCAGTTTTCAGGGGATTACGCAGTATTTT. The chain couples TRBV28 to TRBJ2-3; D perhaps matches TRBD1 (6 bases). The CDR3 loop spans 12 amino acids. The germline V and J ends were trimmed by 3 bases and 8 bases, with 9 bases remaining between them. Per germline, CDR1 MDHEN and CDR2 SYDVKM.

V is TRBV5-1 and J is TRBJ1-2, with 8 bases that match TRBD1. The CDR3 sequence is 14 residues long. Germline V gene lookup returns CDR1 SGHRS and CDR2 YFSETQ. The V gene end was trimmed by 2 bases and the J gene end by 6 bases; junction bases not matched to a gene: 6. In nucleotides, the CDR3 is TGCGCCAGCAGCTTCGGACAGGGCCCCGATGGCTACACCTTC. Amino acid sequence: CASSFGQGPDGYTF. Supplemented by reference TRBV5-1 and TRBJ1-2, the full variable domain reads KAGVTQTPRYLIKTRGQQVTLSCSPISGHRSVSWYQQTPGQGLQFLFEYFSETQRNKGNFPGRFSGRQFSNSRSEMNVSTLELGDSALYLCASSFGQGPDGYTFGSGTRLTVV.

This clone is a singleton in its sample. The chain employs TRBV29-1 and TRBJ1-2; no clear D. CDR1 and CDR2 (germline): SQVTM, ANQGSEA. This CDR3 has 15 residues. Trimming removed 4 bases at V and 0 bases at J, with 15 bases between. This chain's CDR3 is CSVATGSPANYGYTF. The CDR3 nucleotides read TGCAGCGTTGCCACGGGGTCCCCCGCTAACTATGGCTACACCTTC.

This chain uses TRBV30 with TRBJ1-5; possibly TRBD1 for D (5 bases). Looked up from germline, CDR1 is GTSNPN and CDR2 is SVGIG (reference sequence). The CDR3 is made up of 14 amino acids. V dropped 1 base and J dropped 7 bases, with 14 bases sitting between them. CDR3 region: CAWSAQGRGQPQHF. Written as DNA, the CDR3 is TGTGCCTGGAGTGCTCAGGGAAGGGGACAGCCCCAGCATTTT.

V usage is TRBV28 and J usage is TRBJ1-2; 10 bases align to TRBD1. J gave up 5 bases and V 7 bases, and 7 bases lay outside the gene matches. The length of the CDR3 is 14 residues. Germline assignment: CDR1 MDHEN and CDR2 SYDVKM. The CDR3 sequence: CASIRQGAGYGYTF. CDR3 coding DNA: TGTGCCAGCATAAGACAGGGGGCGGGATATGGCTACACCTTC.

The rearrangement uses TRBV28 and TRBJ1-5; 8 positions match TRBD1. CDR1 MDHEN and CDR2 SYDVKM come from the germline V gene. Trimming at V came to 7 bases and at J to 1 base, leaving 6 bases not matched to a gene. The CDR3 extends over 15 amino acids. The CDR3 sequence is CASIQGARSNQPQHF. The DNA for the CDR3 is TGTGCCAGCATCCAGGGGGCAAGGAGCAATCAGCCCCAGCATTTT.

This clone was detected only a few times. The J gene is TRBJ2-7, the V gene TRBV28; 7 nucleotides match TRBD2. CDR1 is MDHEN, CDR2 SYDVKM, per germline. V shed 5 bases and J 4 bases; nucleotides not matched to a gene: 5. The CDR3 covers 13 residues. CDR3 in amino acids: CASSGLVGYEQYF. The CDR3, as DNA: TGTGCCAGCAGTGGACTAGTAGGGTACGAGCAGTACTTC.

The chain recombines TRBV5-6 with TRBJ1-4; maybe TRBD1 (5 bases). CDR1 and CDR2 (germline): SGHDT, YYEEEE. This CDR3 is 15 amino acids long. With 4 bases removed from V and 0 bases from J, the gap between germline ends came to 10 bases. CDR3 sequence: CASSGPGSTNEKLFF. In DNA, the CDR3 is TGTGCCAGCAGCGGCCCAGGGTCAACTAATGAAAAACTGTTTTTT.

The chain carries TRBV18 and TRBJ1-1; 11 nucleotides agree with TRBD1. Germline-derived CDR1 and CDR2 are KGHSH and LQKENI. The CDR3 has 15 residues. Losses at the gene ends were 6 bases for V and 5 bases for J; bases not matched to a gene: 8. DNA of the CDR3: TGTGCCAGCTCGCTCTCCCGGGACAGGGGGACTGAAGCTTTCTTT. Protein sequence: CASSLSRDRGTEAFF.